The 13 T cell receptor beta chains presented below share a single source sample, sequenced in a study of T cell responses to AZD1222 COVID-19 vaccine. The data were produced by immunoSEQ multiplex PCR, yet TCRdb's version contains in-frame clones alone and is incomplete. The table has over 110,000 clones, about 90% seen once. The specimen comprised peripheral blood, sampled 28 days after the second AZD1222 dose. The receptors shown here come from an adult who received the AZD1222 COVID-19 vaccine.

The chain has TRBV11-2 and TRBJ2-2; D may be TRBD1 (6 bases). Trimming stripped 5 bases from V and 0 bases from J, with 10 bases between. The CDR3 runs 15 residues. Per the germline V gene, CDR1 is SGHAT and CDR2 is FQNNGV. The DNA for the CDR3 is TGTGCCAGCAGCGCCAACAGGGCGAACACCGGGGAGCTGTTTTTT. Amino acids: CASSANRANTGELFF.

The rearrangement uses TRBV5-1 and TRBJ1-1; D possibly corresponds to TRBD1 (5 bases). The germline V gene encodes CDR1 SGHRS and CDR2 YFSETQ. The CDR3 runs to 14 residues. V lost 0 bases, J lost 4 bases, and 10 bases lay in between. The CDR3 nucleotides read TGCGCCAGCAGCTTGGCGGGGGATGCCACTGAAGCTTTCTTT. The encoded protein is CASSLAGDATEAFF. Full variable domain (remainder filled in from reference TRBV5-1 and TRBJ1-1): KAGVTQTPRYLIKTRGQQVTLSCSPISGHRSVSWYQQTPGQGLQFLFEYFSETQRNKGNFPGRFSGRQFSNSRSEMNVSTLELGDSALYLCASSLAGDATEAFFGQGTRLTVV.

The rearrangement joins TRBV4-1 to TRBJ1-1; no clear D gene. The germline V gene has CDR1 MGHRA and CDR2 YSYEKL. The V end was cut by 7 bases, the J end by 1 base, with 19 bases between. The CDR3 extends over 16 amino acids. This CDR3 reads CASTPTLVAGNTEAFF. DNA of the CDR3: TGCGCCAGCACCCCGACTTTGGTGGCAGGGAACACTGAAGCTTTCTTT.

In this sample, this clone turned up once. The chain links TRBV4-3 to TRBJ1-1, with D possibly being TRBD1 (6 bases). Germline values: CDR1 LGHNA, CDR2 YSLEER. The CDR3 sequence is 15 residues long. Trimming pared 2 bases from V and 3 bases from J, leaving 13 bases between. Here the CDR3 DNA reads TGCGCCAGCAGCCAAACAGGGACCTTCGACACTGAAGCTTTCTTT. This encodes CASSQTGTFDTEAFF.

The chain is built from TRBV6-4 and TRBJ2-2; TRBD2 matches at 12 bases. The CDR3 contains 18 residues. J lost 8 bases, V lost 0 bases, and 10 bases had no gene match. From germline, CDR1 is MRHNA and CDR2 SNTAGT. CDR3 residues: CASSDSKGTSGLMGELFF. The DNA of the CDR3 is TGTGCCAGCAGTGACTCGAAAGGGACTAGCGGGCTTATGGGGGAGCTGTTTTTT.

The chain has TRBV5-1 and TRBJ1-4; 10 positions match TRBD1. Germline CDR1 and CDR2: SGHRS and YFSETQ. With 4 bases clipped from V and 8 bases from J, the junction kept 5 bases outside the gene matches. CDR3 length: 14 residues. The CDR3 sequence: CASSPGQGKEKLFF. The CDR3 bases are TGCGCCAGCAGCCCGGGACAGGGGAAGGAAAAACTGTTTTTT.

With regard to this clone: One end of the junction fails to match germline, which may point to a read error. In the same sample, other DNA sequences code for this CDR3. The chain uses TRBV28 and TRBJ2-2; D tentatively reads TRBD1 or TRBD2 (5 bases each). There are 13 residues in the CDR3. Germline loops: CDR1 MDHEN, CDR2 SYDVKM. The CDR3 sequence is CAHGQTDTGELFF. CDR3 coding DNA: TGTGCCCATGGGCAGACAGACACCGGGGAACTGTTTTTT. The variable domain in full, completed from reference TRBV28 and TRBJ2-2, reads DVKVTQSSRYLVKRTGEKVFLECVQDMDHENMFWYRQDPGLGLRLIYFSYDVKMKEKGDIPEGYSVSREKKERFSLILESASTNQTSMYLCAHGQTDTGELFFGEGSRLTVL.

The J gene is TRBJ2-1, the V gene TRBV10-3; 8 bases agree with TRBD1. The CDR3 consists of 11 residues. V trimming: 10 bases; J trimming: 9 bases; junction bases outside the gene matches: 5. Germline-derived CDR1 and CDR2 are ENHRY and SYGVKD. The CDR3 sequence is CATQGVSEQFF. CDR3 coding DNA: TGTGCCACACAGGGGGTCAGTGAGCAGTTCTTC.

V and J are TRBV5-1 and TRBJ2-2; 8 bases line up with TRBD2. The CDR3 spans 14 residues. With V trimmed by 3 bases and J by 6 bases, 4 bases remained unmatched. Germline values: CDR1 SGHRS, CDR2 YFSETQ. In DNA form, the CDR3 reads TGCGCCAGCAGCTCCGGGGGGGCATCCGGGGAGCTGTTTTTT. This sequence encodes CASSSGGASGELFF.

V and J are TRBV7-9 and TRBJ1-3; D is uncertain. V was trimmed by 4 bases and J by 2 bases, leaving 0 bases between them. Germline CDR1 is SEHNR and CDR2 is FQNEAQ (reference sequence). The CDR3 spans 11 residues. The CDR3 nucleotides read TGTGCCAGCAGCTCTGGAAACACCATATATTTT. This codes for CASSSGNTIYF. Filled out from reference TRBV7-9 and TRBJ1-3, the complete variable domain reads DTGVSQNPRHKITKRGQNVTFRCDPISEHNRLYWYRQTLGQGPEFLTYFQNEAQLEKSRLLSDRFSAERPKGSFSTLEIQRTEQGDSAMYLCASSSGNTIYFGEGSWLTVV.

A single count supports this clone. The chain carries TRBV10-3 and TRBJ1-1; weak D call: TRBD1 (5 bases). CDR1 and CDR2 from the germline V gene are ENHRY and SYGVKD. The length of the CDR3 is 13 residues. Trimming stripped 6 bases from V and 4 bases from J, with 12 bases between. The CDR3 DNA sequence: TGTGCCATCAGGCAGGGAGGGTCCACTGAAGCTTTCTTT. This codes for CAIRQGGSTEAFF.

Written as DNA, the CDR3 is TGTGCCAGCAGCACCGAAAGGGGGAATTCACCCCTCCACTTT. This gives the protein CASSTERGNSPLHF. The genes are TRBV7-2 and TRBJ1-6, with D perhaps TRBD1 (6 bases). The V gene's germline CDR1 is SGHTA and CDR2 FQGNSA. The V gene lost 5 bases and the J gene lost 7 bases, with 12 bases spanning the gap. The CDR3 runs 14 residues.

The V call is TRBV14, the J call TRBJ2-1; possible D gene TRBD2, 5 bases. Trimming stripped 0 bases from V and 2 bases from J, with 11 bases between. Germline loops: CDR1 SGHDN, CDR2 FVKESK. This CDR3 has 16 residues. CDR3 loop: CASSQDPPGTYNEQFF. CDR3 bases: TGTGCCAGCAGCCAAGATCCTCCCGGGACCTACAATGAGCAGTTCTTC.